This TCR beta chain was identified during a study of T-cell memory formation after mild COVID-19. Notes on the study in general: Researchers found some responding clones in pre-infection memory, a sign that cross-reactive memory joined. Clones that contracted from day 15 to 85 were balanced CD4/CD8, while later expanders leaned CD4+.

Trimming took off 4 bases at V and 6 bases at J, with 11 bases between the two ends. The CDR3 has 13 residues. The germline V gene encodes CDR1 SGHKS and CDR2 YYEKEE (reference sequence). A remark on this clonotype: What it binds is unknown.

TCRdb redid the calling of the 5' RACE reads with MiXCR, one entry per CDR3 protein. Among more than 300,000 distinct CDR3 sequences listed, roughly an eighth were seen once. The receptor's source is a man aged 18 to 30 who had mild COVID-19 (a few samples of this study predate the infection). Cell type and time point are not known. The J gene is TRBJ2-1, the V gene TRBV5-5, with D tentatively TRBD1 (6 bases). Sequencing input: PBMCs or a T cell subset sorted from them (not recorded which). The CDR3 reads CASSLQGFNEQFF. The CDR3, as DNA: TGTGCCAGCAGCCTACAGGGTTTCAATGAGCAGTTCTTC.